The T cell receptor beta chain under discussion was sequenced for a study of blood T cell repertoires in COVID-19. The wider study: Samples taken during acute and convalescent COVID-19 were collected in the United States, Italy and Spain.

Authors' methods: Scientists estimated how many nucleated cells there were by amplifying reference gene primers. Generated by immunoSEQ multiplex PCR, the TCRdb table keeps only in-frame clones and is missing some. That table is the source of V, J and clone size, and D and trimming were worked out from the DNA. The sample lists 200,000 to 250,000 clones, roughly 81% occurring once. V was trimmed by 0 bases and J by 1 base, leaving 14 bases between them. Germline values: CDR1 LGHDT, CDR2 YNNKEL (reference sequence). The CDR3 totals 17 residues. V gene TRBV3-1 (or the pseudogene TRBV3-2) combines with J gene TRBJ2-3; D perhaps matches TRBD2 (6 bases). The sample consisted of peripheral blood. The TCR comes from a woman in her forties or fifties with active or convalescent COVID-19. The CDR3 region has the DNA TGTGCCAGCAGCCAAGATTCGGCAGCGGGTCGCACAGATACGCAGTATTTT. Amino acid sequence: CASSQDSAAGRTDTQYF.